This TCR beta chain was sequenced for a study of cytomegalovirus exposure and HLA in healthy donors. Regarding the study as a whole: In a later analysis, a missense DCLRE1C variant was linked to TCR beta V- and J-gene trimming.

13 Jbeta primers and 60 Vbeta primers were used for the PCR. Here immunoSEQ multiplex PCR was the method, and the copy in TCRdb shows in-frame clones only, minus some. The table records 150,000 to 200,000 clones, roughly 80% of them present only once. V lost 2 bases, J lost 8 bases, and 21 bases lay in between. CDR1 SEHNR and CDR2 FQNEAQ come from the germline V gene (reference sequence). The length of the CDR3 is 17 residues. This clone was seen only a few times. No antigen is known for it. This TCR derives from a woman in her thirties or forties in good health and CMV-seronegative. This rearrangement joins TRBV7-9 to TRBJ1-4; D unresolved. Sequenced input: PBMCs. In DNA form, the CDR3 reads TGTGCCAGCAGCTTACGGGGTGATGAGGGTTTTGGGGAAAAACTGTTTTTT. Its protein product is CASSLRGDEGFGEKLFF.